Presented here are 18 T cell receptor beta chains from one specimen sequenced in a study of blood T cell repertoires in COVID-19. This table comes from immunoSEQ multiplex PCR, and its TCRdb copy is limited to in-frame clones, with some not included. The data contain 75,000 to 95,000 clones, roughly 89% of them singletons. Source material: peripheral blood. These receptors originate from a woman aged 55 to 70 with COVID-19, enrolled during active disease.

The chain has TRBV7-6 and TRBJ2-1, with 9 bases identical to TRBD1. The germline CDR1 and CDR2 sequences are SGHVS and FNYEAQ. The CDR3 contains 13 residues. J gave up 13 bases and V 5 bases, and 9 bases lay outside the gene matches. The CDR3 reads CASSPEDRGRQFF. In nucleotides, the CDR3 is TGTGCCAGCAGCCCCGAGGACAGGGGAAGACAGTTCTTC. Full variable domain (outside the CDR3, taken from reference TRBV7-6 and TRBJ2-1): GAGVSQSPRYKVTKRGQDVALRCDPISGHVSLYWYRQALGQGPEFLTYFNYEAQQDKSGLPNDRFSAERPEGSISTLTIQRTEQRDSAMYRCASSPEDRGRQFFGPGTRLTVL.

The chain combines TRBV3-1 (or the pseudogene TRBV3-2) with TRBJ1-1, with a possible D match to TRBD1 (5 bases). Trimming took 4 bases from V and 6 from J, leaving 15 bases between them. The CDR3 runs 14 residues. Germline lookup yields CDR1 LGHDT and CDR2 YNNKEL (reference sequence). The CDR3 here is CASSPRQGSPEAFF. In DNA, the CDR3 is TGTGCCAGCAGCCCTCGGCAGGGTTCGCCTGAAGCTTTCTTT.

V and J are TRBV6-2 or TRBV6-3 and TRBJ2-4, with D possibly TRBD1 on 5 matching bases. Trimming left V 3 bases short and J 8 bases short, with 11 bases between. The CDR3 is 13 residues long. The V gene's germline CDR1 is MNHEY and CDR2 SVGEGT. This CDR3 reads CASSYRGRDIQYF. CDR3 DNA: TGTGCCAGCAGTTATAGGGGCAGGGACATTCAGTACTTC.

The chain joins TRBV15 to TRBJ1-6, with 7 bases matching TRBD1. V lost 8 bases, J lost 4 bases, and 8 bases stayed unmatched. There are 15 residues in the CDR3. Per the germline V gene, CDR1 is LNHNV and CDR2 is YYDKDF (reference sequence). Here the CDR3 DNA reads TGTGCCACCGGCCGCGACAGGGTGTATAATTCACCCCTCCACTTT. This encodes CATGRDRVYNSPLHF.

The chain employs TRBV5-1 and TRBJ2-3, with TRBD2 matching over 16 bases. In germline, CDR1 is SGHRS, CDR2 YFSETQ. After removal of 4 bases from V and 4 bases from J, the junction contained 6 bases not matched to a gene. CDR3 length equals 17 residues. The CDR3 DNA reads as TGCGCCAGCAGCCTGGGACTAGCGGGGGGGCCGGCAGATACGCAGTATTTT. Translated: CASSLGLAGGPADTQYF.

The chain recombines TRBV4-1 with TRBJ2-7, with 9 bases that match TRBD1. V trimming: 2 bases; J trimming: 1 base; junction bases outside the gene matches: 6. This CDR3 is built from 16 residues. Per germline, CDR1 MGHRA and CDR2 YSYEKL. Written as DNA, the CDR3 is TGCGCCAGCAGCCAACCGGGACAGGGCAAATCCTACGAGCAGTACTTC. Its translation is CASSQPGQGKSYEQYF.

This rearrangement joins TRBV11-2 to TRBJ1-2; TRBD1 matches at 10 bases. J was trimmed by 7 bases and V by 3 bases; bases with no gene match: 5. In germline, CDR1 is SGHAT, CDR2 FQNNGV. This CDR3 has 14 residues. In DNA, the CDR3 is TGTGCCAGCAGCTTGGGACAGGGGTATCTTGGCTACACCTTC. Encoded protein: CASSLGQGYLGYTF.

V usage is TRBV15 and J usage is TRBJ2-3, with TRBD1 matching over 10 bases. Germline V gives CDR1 LNHNV, CDR2 YYDKDF (reference sequence). V shed 3 bases, J shed 4 bases, and the junction held 7 bases outside the gene matches. The length of the CDR3 is 16 residues. The CDR3 reads CATSRGQGNYADTQYF. The CDR3 bases are TGTGCCACCAGCAGGGGACAGGGGAACTACGCAGATACGCAGTATTTT.

The DNA of the CDR3 is TGTGCCAGCAGACGGACAGGGGAAGAGACCCAGTACTTC. It codes for CASRRTGEETQYF. V usage is TRBV2 and J usage is TRBJ2-5; 9 nucleotides agree with TRBD1. V trimming: 6 bases; J trimming: 3 bases; junction bases outside the gene matches: 2. The CDR3 contains 13 residues. Germline V CDR1 and CDR2: SNHLY, FYNNEI.

This sequence joins TRBV10-3 and TRBJ2-1, with D possibly being TRBD1 (5 bases). Germline CDR1 and CDR2: ENHRY and SYGVKD. This CDR3 spans 13 amino acids. Trimming stripped 4 bases from V and 13 bases from J, with 17 bases between. CDR3 sequence: CAISGRGLGFQFF. CDR3 bases: TGTGCCATCAGTGGAAGGGGCCTTGGGTTTCAGTTCTTC.

This chain connects TRBV6-2 or TRBV6-3 to TRBJ2-5; 8 nucleotides match TRBD2. The CDR3 is made up of 16 amino acids. Germline CDR1 and CDR2: MNHEY and SVGEGT. J gave up 6 bases and V 2 bases, and 11 bases lay outside the gene matches. The CDR3: CASSYVPAGVSKTQYF. CDR3 DNA sequence: TGTGCCAGCAGTTACGTTCCAGCGGGGGTTTCGAAGACCCAGTACTTC.

V is TRBV25-1 and J is TRBJ1-6, with 10 positions matching TRBD1. Looked up from germline, CDR1 is MGHDK and CDR2 is SYGVNS. The CDR3 is made up of 16 amino acids. V gave up 3 bases and J gave up 7 bases; unmatched junction bases: 6. The CDR3 spells CASSDPGTGDNSPLHF. The CDR3 region has the DNA TGTGCCAGCAGTGACCCCGGGACAGGGGACAATTCACCCCTCCACTTT.

V usage is TRBV20-1 and J usage is TRBJ1-2; possibly TRBD1 for D (5 bases). Trimming took 3 bases from V and 8 from J, leaving 10 bases between them. This CDR3 contains 11 residues. CDR1 and CDR2 from the germline V gene are DFQATT and SNEGSKA (reference sequence). The chain's CDR3 is CSASSRVGYTF. The CDR3, as DNA: TGCAGTGCTAGTTCCAGGGTGGGCTACACCTTC.

The chain joins TRBV7-9 to TRBJ1-2; the D is unclear. The V end lost 8 bases, the J end lost 1 base, and 11 bases lay between the germline ends. Germline CDR1 reads SEHNR; CDR2 reads FQNEAQ (reference sequence). This CDR3 contains 13 residues. CDR3: CASGSAVNYGYTF. The CDR3 nucleotides read TGTGCCAGCGGATCAGCGGTTAACTATGGCTACACCTTC.

This chain uses TRBV12-3 or TRBV12-4 with TRBJ2-1; D may be TRBD2 (5 bases). Trimming took off 3 bases at V and 10 bases at J, with 13 bases between the two ends. This CDR3 has 13 residues. The CDR3 nucleotides are TGTGCCAGCAGTTTTATACGGTCGGGGGAGCAGTTCTTC. Protein product: CASSFIRSGEQFF.

This rearrangement joins TRBV5-1 to TRBJ2-3; 11 nucleotides line up with TRBD1. The CDR3 is 16 amino acids. Germline values: CDR1 SGHRS, CDR2 YFSETQ. Unmatched junction bases numbered 5, after V lost 1 base and J lost 4 bases. The CDR3 protein is CASSLLGQGGADTQYF. The DNA for the CDR3 is TGCGCCAGCAGCTTGCTGGGACAGGGGGGGGCAGATACGCAGTATTTT.

The gene calls are TRBV6-5 and TRBJ1-1, with a tentative D call TRBD1 (6 bases). V lost 4 bases and J 1 base, leaving 7 bases between the germline ends. The CDR3 has 13 residues. CDR1 is MNHEY and CDR2 is SVGAGI in the germline V gene. CDR3 sequence reads: CASSLTGNTEAFF. CDR3 nucleotide sequence: TGTGCCAGCAGTTTGACAGGGAACACTGAAGCTTTCTTT.

V is TRBV5-1 and J is TRBJ1-1; 7 bases map to TRBD1. With 4 bases clipped from V and 4 bases from J, the junction kept 7 bases outside the gene matches. The CDR3 consists of 14 residues. CDR1 is SGHRS, CDR2 YFSETQ, per germline. The chain's CDR3 is CASSPGGHPTEAFF. CDR3 coding DNA: TGCGCCAGCAGCCCAGGGGGACACCCCACTGAAGCTTTCTTT.